This TCR beta chain comes out of a study of monozygotic twins with inflammatory bowel disease. Notes on this clonotype: Its specificity is unknown.

Study conclusions and caveats: Since immunosuppressive treatments differed, patient repertoires may have gained added variability. Those with IBD had lower TCRbeta diversity (inverse Simpson) than their healthy co-twins did.

UMIs that included a 6-nucleotide sample barcode were added by template switching, which took place during cDNA synthesis. Each of TCRalpha and TCRbeta cDNA went through two nested PCRs, lasting about 16 and 10 cycles. Following a re-call of the 5' RACE reads, TCRdb has one entry per CDR3 protein and lacks DNA. In all, the sample yields roughly 330,000 distinct CDR3 sequences. Germline V CDR1 and CDR2: MNHEY, SMNVEV (reference sequence). The CDR3 is 17 amino acids. Sequencing was carried out using blood. This chain connects TRBV27 to TRBJ2-3; TCRdb's D call of TRBD2 is untestable without DNA. The sequence was obtained from a human donor with ulcerative colitis or Crohn's disease, or a healthy co-twin of an affected twin (not recorded which). The CDR3 region is CASTPLPLAGGTDTQYF.